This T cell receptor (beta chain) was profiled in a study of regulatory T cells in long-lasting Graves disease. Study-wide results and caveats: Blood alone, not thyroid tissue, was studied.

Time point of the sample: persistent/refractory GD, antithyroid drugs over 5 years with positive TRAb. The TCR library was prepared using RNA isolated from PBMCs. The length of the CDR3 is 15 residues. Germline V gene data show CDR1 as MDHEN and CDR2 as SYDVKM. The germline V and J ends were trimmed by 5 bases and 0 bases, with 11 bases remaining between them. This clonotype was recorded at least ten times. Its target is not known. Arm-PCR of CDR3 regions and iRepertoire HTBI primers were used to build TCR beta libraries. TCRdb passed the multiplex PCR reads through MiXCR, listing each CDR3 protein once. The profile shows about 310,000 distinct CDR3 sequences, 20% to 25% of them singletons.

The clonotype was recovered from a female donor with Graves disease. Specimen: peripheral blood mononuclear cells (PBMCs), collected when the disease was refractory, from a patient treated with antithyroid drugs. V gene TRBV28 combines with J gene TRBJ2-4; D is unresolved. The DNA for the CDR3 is TGTGCCAGCAGTGGGGAACAATTAGCCAAAAACATTCAGTACTTC. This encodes CASSGEQLAKNIQYF.